These 24 T cell receptor beta chains came from one sample sequenced in a study of blood T cell repertoires in COVID-19. Produced via immunoSEQ multiplex PCR; TCRdb's table is partial and in-frame only. The sample carries approximately 480,000 clones, roughly nine tenths recorded once. The sequenced material came from peripheral blood. The receptors shown here come from a man younger than 35 with COVID-19, enrolled during active disease.

The V and J genes are TRBV12-3 or TRBV12-4 and TRBJ2-3; no clear D gene. The V end was cut by 1 base, the J end by 5 bases, with 4 bases between. The CDR3 covers 12 residues. The CDR3 loop is CASSLVEDTQYF. For the CDR3, the DNA is TGTGCCAGCAGTTTAGTAGAAGATACGCAGTATTTT.

The V gene is TRBV5-5, the J gene TRBJ1-2, with a possible D match to TRBD1 (5 bases). The germline V and J ends were trimmed by 0 bases and 4 bases, with 10 bases remaining between them. The CDR3 has 14 amino acids. Germline V gene data show CDR1 as SGHKS and CDR2 as YYEKEE (reference sequence). The CDR3 DNA reads as TGTGCCAGCAGCTTGGGCGGGGCAGGCTATGGCTACACCTTC. Residues: CASSLGGAGYGYTF.

This chain connects TRBV2 to TRBJ2-7; D not resolved. Deletions cut 3 bases from V and 7 bases from J, with 10 bases between. Germline values: CDR1 SNHLY, CDR2 FYNNEI. The CDR3 is 12 residues long. The CDR3 protein is CASSESVEEQYF. DNA of the CDR3: TGTGCCAGCAGTGAGTCTGTAGAGGAGCAGTACTTC.

The V and J genes are TRBV19 and TRBJ2-3; a weak D match, TRBD1 (6 bases). Trimming shortened V by 11 bases and J by 1 base, and 28 bases separated the two germline ends. In germline, CDR1 is LNHDA, CDR2 SQIVND (reference sequence). The CDR3 is made up of 18 amino acids. This CDR3 reads CARLPDRTWGDGTDTQYF. In DNA, the CDR3 is TGTGCCCGATTACCCGACAGGACATGGGGCGATGGCACAGATACGCAGTATTTT.

The V and J genes are TRBV5-4 and TRBJ2-5; 8 bases agree with TRBD2. CDR3 length: 14 residues. J lost 3 bases, V lost 0 bases, and 1 base had no gene match. Germline V gene sequence: CDR1 SGHNT, CDR2 YYREEE (reference sequence). The DNA for the CDR3 is TGTGCCAGCAGCTTGGATAGCGGGAAAGAGACCCAGTACTTC. Amino acid sequence: CASSLDSGKETQYF.

This chain uses TRBV9 with TRBJ1-3, with 7 nucleotides matching TRBD1. Trimming took 4 bases from V and 2 from J; bases not matched to a gene: 3. In germline, CDR1 is SGDLS, CDR2 YYNGEE. CDR3 length equals 14 residues. This CDR3 reads CASSRTGAGNTIYF. The CDR3 nucleotides are TGTGCCAGCAGCCGAACAGGGGCTGGAAACACCATATATTTT.

This clone was counted a single time. The chain carries TRBV29-1 and TRBJ2-2; TRBD2 agrees at 9 bases. The length of the CDR3 is 14 residues. With 7 bases clipped from V and 6 bases from J, the junction kept 9 bases outside the gene matches. CDR1 SQVTM and CDR2 ANQGSEA come from the germline V gene. CDR3 DNA: TGCAGCGCTAGACTAGCGGCAAGACCCGGGGAGCTGTTTTTT. Amino acids: CSARLAARPGELFF.

The J gene is TRBJ2-7, the V gene TRBV11-3; 9 nucleotides match TRBD1. Germline loops: CDR1 SGHNT, CDR2 YENEEA. V lost 4 bases to trimming and J lost 0 bases; unmatched junction nucleotides: 1. This CDR3 region has 14 residues. This CDR3 reads CASSSTGGSYEQYF. CDR3 in DNA: TGTGCCAGCAGCTCGACAGGGGGCTCCTACGAGCAGTACTTC.

CDR3 loop: CASSYSIAGVKLTDTQYF. CDR3 DNA sequence: TGTGCCAGCAGTTACTCAATAGCGGGGGTGAAACTCACAGATACGCAGTATTTT. This chain links TRBV6-2 or TRBV6-3 with TRBJ2-3, with 9 nucleotides matching TRBD2. The V and J ends lost 0 bases and 2 bases, in that order; junction bases with no gene match: 9. Germline loops: CDR1 MNHEY, CDR2 SVGEGT. The CDR3 contains 18 residues.

The table lists this clone with a count of one. DNA for the CDR3: TGTGCTAGTGGTTTGGTACTGGGACTAGCGGGAGATTACGAGCAGTACTTC. It yields the protein CASGLVLGLAGDYEQYF. The V and J genes are TRBV12-5 and TRBJ2-7; 14 nucleotides match TRBD2. Germline V gene sequence: CDR1 LGHNT, CDR2 FRNRAP. The CDR3 has 17 residues. The J segment lost 4 bases and the V segment lost 0 bases, leaving 5 bases of the junction unmatched.

This clone was seen a few times. The V gene is TRBV11-2, the J gene TRBJ2-7; the match to TRBD1 covers 9 bases. V lost 2 bases, J lost 5 bases, and 4 bases stayed unmatched. The CDR3 covers 14 residues. The germline V gene encodes CDR1 SGHAT and CDR2 FQNNGV. The CDR3 DNA reads TGTGCCAGCAGCTTATCGGGACAGGGCCACGAGCAGTACTTC. This codes for CASSLSGQGHEQYF.

The rearrangement uses TRBV4-1 and TRBJ1-5, with D tentatively TRBD1 (6 bases). CDR1 and CDR2 (germline): MGHRA, YSYEKL. This CDR3 contains 14 residues. Between the trimmed V and J ends, which lost 0 bases and 6 bases, there was a span of 9 bases. CDR3 sequence: CASSQEDSSQPQHF. CDR3 sequence (DNA): TGCGCCAGCAGCCAAGAGGACAGCTCTCAGCCCCAGCATTTT.

The chain employs TRBV7-3 and TRBJ2-5; TRBD1 agrees at 9 bases. V shed 4 bases, J shed 2 bases, and the junction held 5 bases outside the gene matches. CDR1 SGHTA and CDR2 FQGTGA come from the germline V gene. The CDR3 runs 15 residues. The CDR3 loop is CASSSTGGGQETQYF. The CDR3 nucleotides read TGTGCCAGCAGCTCTACAGGGGGCGGACAAGAGACCCAGTACTTC.

CDR3 DNA: TGTGCCACCAGTGATTTGTCTATTGCGGGAGGGAATGAGCAGTTCTTC. The encoded protein is CATSDLSIAGGNEQFF. The chain uses TRBV24-1 and TRBJ2-1; 9 bases map to TRBD2. CDR1 is KGHDR, CDR2 SFDVKD, per germline. The CDR3 spans 16 residues. After removal of 0 bases from V and 7 bases from J, the junction contained 6 bases not matched to a gene.

V usage is TRBV29-1 and J usage is TRBJ2-3; 7 positions agree with TRBD1. CDR3 size: 13 residues. In germline, CDR1 is SQVTM, CDR2 ANQGSEA. V dropped 4 bases and J dropped 5; count of bases not matched to a gene: 6. The CDR3 sequence is CSVGQGGRDTQYF. As DNA, the CDR3 is TGCAGCGTTGGCCAAGGGGGCAGAGATACGCAGTATTTT.

This clone was found once. The chain joins TRBV6-1 to TRBJ1-4, with D possibly TRBD1 on 6 matching bases. Looked up from germline, CDR1 is MNHNS and CDR2 is SASEGT. Trimming cost V 2 bases and J 2 bases, with 18 bases left between them. The CDR3 is 18 amino acids. The CDR3 loop is CASSEFPPEGGTNEKLFF. As DNA, the CDR3 is TGTGCCAGCAGTGAATTCCCCCCGGAGGGGGGGACTAATGAAAAACTGTTTTTT.

This clone was detected only once. The same CDR3 is also encoded by other DNA sequences in this sample. The chain couples TRBV11-2 to TRBJ2-1; 9 bases agree with TRBD2. V trimming: 8 bases; J trimming: 4 bases; junction bases outside the gene matches: 6. This CDR3 comprises 14 residues. Germline V CDR1 and CDR2: SGHAT, FQNNGV. CDR3 in DNA: TGTGCCAGCTCCCTAGCGGGGAGTTACAATGAGCAGTTCTTC. Translation: CASSLAGSYNEQFF.

V usage is TRBV11-3 and J usage is TRBJ1-1; the D gene is possibly TRBD1 (6 bases). Germline CDR1 reads SGHNT; CDR2 reads YENEEA. Deletions cut 4 bases from V and 0 bases from J, with 18 bases between. The CDR3 has 17 amino acids. CDR3 bases: TGTGCCAGCAGCTCAGAAGCGGGGGGCGTGGTGAACACTGAAGCTTTCTTT. It specifies CASSSEAGGVVNTEAFF.

Note on this clone: At one boundary the junction diverges from the germline segment, which might be a read error. The chain joins TRBV2 to TRBJ2-5; TRBD1 agrees at 7 bases. Germline CDR1 reads SNHLY; CDR2 reads FYNNEI. The CDR3 extends over 14 amino acids. CDR3 sequence: CASTGTAPQGTQYF. CDR3 DNA sequence: TGTGCCAGCACCGGGACAGCCCCACAAGGGACCCAGTACTTC.

This clone appeared once. The gene calls are TRBV11-3 and TRBJ2-5; no definite D call. Trimming left V 1 base short and J 2 bases short, with 5 bases between. There are 13 residues in the CDR3. CDR1 and CDR2 (germline): SGHNT, YENEEA. CDR3 DNA sequence: TGTGCCAGCAGCTTAGTACTACAAGAGACCCAGTACTTC. Protein: CASSLVLQETQYF.

The gene calls are TRBV19 and TRBJ1-2, with 7 bases identical to TRBD1. The CDR3 runs to 16 residues. Germline V gene lookup returns CDR1 LNHDA and CDR2 SQIVND (reference sequence). The V gene end was trimmed by 6 bases and the J gene end by 4 bases; junction bases not matched to a gene: 14. The CDR3 sequence: CASSTTRDRATYGYTF. The CDR3 region has the DNA TGTGCCAGTAGCACTACCCGTGACAGGGCAACCTATGGCTACACCTTC.

The chain recombines TRBV20-1 with TRBJ2-3, with 12 positions matching TRBD2. The CDR3 consists of 19 residues. Germline CDR1 DFQATT, CDR2 SNEGSKA (reference sequence). Trimming cost V 3 bases and J 2 bases; bases outside gene matches: 15. The CDR3 DNA follows: TGCAGTGCTAGTCCCTATTCTAGCGGGGGGGACCGGGACACAGATACGCAGTATTTT. The encoded protein is CSASPYSSGGDRDTDTQYF.

This chain uses TRBV9 with TRBJ2-2, with 11 bases matching TRBD1. The CDR3 contains 16 residues. Germline CDR1 and CDR2: SGDLS and YYNGEE. V shed 2 bases, J shed 4 bases, and the junction held 4 bases outside the gene matches. Here the CDR3 DNA reads TGTGCCAGCAGCGTGGAGGACAGGGGGCGCACCGGGGAGCTGTTTTTT. The encoded protein is CASSVEDRGRTGELFF.

The V call is TRBV5-4, the J call TRBJ2-1; D might be TRBD2 (6 bases). V was cut by 4 bases and J by 7 bases, with 18 bases left in between. The CDR3 sequence is 15 residues long. From germline, CDR1 is SGHNT and CDR2 YYREEE (reference sequence). The CDR3 loop is CASSGGLSRPNEQFF. CDR3 DNA: TGTGCCAGCAGCGGGGGACTCTCGCGGCCTAATGAGCAGTTCTTC.